The 31 T cell receptor beta chains presented below share a single source sample, sequenced in a study of T cell repertoires in cytomegalovirus infection. Antigens for these TCRs are unknown. TCRdb redid the calling of the reads with MiXCR, one entry per CDR3 protein. The repertoire holds around 430,000 distinct CDR3 sequences, with 40% to 50% as singletons. This material consisted of cultured PBMCs, taken from culture after CMV antigen stimulation. The receptor set was obtained from a human donor in good health (CMV status not recorded). Some clones in this sample may be carry-over from other donors' samples.

The chain joins TRBV12-3 or TRBV12-4 to TRBJ1-1, with D unclear. Trimming left V 6 bases short and J 1 base short, with 9 bases between. This CDR3 region has 13 residues. The chain's CDR3 is CASRRSGNTEAFF. CDR3 bases: TGTGCCAGCAGGAGATCCGGGAACACTGAAGCTTTCTTT.

The rearrangement joins TRBV6-2 or TRBV6-3 to TRBJ2-6, with TRBD1 matching over 7 bases. The germline V gene has CDR1 MNHEY and CDR2 SVGEGT. This CDR3 is 18 amino acids long. V lost 5 bases to trimming and J lost 0 bases; unmatched junction nucleotides: 10. The CDR3 DNA is TGTGCCAGCAGTCTACGACAGGGCCCGGCCTCTGGGGCCAACGTCCTGACTTTC. Its translation: CASSLRQGPASGANVLTF.

This clonotype was counted a single time. The gene calls are TRBV7-4 and TRBJ2-1, with a possible D match to TRBD2 (7 bases). V lost 5 bases and J lost 9, with 20 bases in between. CDR1 and CDR2 (germline): SGHVT, SQSDAQ. This CDR3 contains 15 residues. CDR3 DNA: TGTGCCAGCAGCCCTGGCCCGGGGGGCCTATTTGAGCAGTTCTTC. Its protein product is CASSPGPGGLFEQFF.

J is TRBJ1-2 and V is TRBV28; no definite D call. Germline CDR1 MDHEN, CDR2 SYDVKM. This CDR3 region has 17 residues. The V gene lost 1 base and the J gene lost 0 bases, with 15 bases spanning the gap. The DNA for the CDR3 is TGTGCCAGCAGTTTATCTCCAGGTGTACGAGCTAACTATGGCTACACCTTC. It specifies CASSLSPGVRANYGYTF.

J is TRBJ2-7 and V is TRBV7-4, with 7 bases identical to TRBD1. The V gene end was trimmed by 11 bases and the J gene end by 7 bases; junction bases not matched to a gene: 11. CDR1 and CDR2 from the germline V gene are SGHVT and SQSDAQ. The length of the CDR3 is 12 residues. This chain's CDR3 is CAVIGGFREQYF. Here the CDR3 DNA reads TGTGCCGTCATAGGGGGCTTCAGGGAGCAGTACTTC.

The J gene is TRBJ2-6, the V gene TRBV18; D call uncertain. The V end lost 6 bases, the J end lost 0 bases, and 9 bases lay between the germline ends. The length of the CDR3 is 15 residues. Germline V gives CDR1 KGHSH, CDR2 LQKENI. In DNA form, the CDR3 reads TGTGCCAGCTCCAACGCGCCCTCTGGGGCCAACGTCCTGACTTTC. It specifies CASSNAPSGANVLTF.

The chain uses TRBV6-5 and TRBJ2-7; D not certain. The V and J ends lost 2 bases and 6 bases respectively, with 11 bases between them. This CDR3 region has 13 residues. Germline V CDR1 and CDR2: MNHEY, SVGAGI. The CDR3 DNA is TGTGCCAGCAGTTACCTGCTTATGGGCGAGCAGTACTTC. It codes for CASSYLLMGEQYF.

CDR3 protein: CASMGSSGLYEQYF. The CDR3 coding sequence is TGTGCCAGCATGGGGTCTAGCGGACTCTACGAGCAGTACTTC. V is TRBV6-6 and J is TRBJ2-7; 7 nucleotides align to TRBD2. The J segment lost 3 bases and the V segment lost 7 bases, leaving 9 bases of the junction unmatched. CDR1 is MNHNY and CDR2 is SVGAGI in the germline V gene (reference sequence). The CDR3 sequence is 14 residues long.

This chain connects TRBV2 to TRBJ2-7, with 7 nucleotides matching TRBD2. Germline CDR1 reads SNHLY; CDR2 reads FYNNEI. The CDR3 is 13 residues long. V gave up 5 bases and J gave up 5 bases; unmatched junction bases: 6. CDR3 residues: CASSLGGSDEQYF. CDR3 DNA sequence: TGTGCCAGCAGTCTGGGAGGGTCGGACGAGCAGTACTTC.

V and J are TRBV6-2 or TRBV6-3 and TRBJ2-5; possibly TRBD1 for D (6 bases). Trimming removed 7 bases from V and 0 bases from J, with 18 bases in between. Germline CDR1 is MNHEY and CDR2 is SVGEGT. The CDR3 extends over 16 amino acids. This CDR3 is CASNQPGTTYQETQYF. The CDR3 coding sequence is TGTGCCAGCAACCAACCCGGGACAACGTACCAAGAGACCCAGTACTTC.

The rearrangement joins TRBV6-1 to TRBJ1-4, with a weak D call TRBD1 (6 bases). Germline V gene lookup returns CDR1 MNHNS and CDR2 SASEGT. Trimming shortened V by 8 bases and J by 5 bases, and 12 bases separated the two germline ends. This CDR3 comprises 13 residues. The CDR3 spells CASRPGGNEKLFF. CDR3 in DNA: TGTGCCAGCCGACCGGGGGGCAATGAAAAACTGTTTTTT.

CDR3: CATNPREGMRTNTGELFF. The CDR3 nucleotides are TGTGCCACTAATCCGCGGGAGGGTATGAGAACGAACACCGGGGAGCTGTTTTTT. The rearrangement joins TRBV11-3 to TRBJ2-2, with 9 bases identical to TRBD2. The length of the CDR3 is 18 residues. CDR1 is SGHNT, CDR2 YENEEA, per germline. V was clipped by 10 bases and J by 0 bases; unmatched bases: 15.

CDR3 bases: TGCAGTGCTAGACTTGACAGGGGAGGATACAATGAGCAGTTCTTC. It is translated as CSARLDRGGYNEQFF. The chain uses TRBV20-1 and TRBJ2-1; 8 bases agree with TRBD1. The germline V gene encodes CDR1 DFQATT and CDR2 SNEGSKA (reference sequence). V trimming: 2 bases; J trimming: 4 bases; junction bases outside the gene matches: 7. This CDR3 is built from 15 residues.

The J gene is TRBJ1-2, the V gene TRBV28; 9 nucleotides agree with TRBD1. Germline CDR1 and CDR2: MDHEN and SYDVKM. The CDR3 totals 15 residues. The V gene end was trimmed by 6 bases and the J gene end by 8 bases; junction bases not matched to a gene: 13. The CDR3 reads CASSRRGQGWGGYTF. The CDR3 nucleotides are TGTGCCAGCAGCCGCCGGGGACAGGGCTGGGGAGGCTACACCTTC.

The chain carries TRBV7-1 and TRBJ2-3, with TRBD2 identical over 15 bases. TRBV7-1 is recorded as an ORF, its role being uncertain. The CDR3 has 18 amino acids. Trimming removed 5 bases from V and 1 base from J; junction bases left unmatched: 7. The CDR3 region has the DNA TGTGCCAGCAGCCCCGGACTAGCGGGGGGGTATGGCACAGATACGCAGTATTTT. It encodes CASSPGLAGGYGTDTQYF.

Only a few counts were recorded for this clonotype. The chain employs TRBV7-2 and TRBJ2-7; D is unresolved. CDR1 is SGHTA and CDR2 is FQGNSA in the germline V gene. The CDR3 length is 13 residues. The ends were cut back, 1 base at V and 3 bases at J, with 7 bases in the middle. The CDR3: CASSLEQNYEQYF. The CDR3 DNA reads as TGTGCCAGCAGCTTAGAGCAGAACTACGAGCAGTACTTC.

The gene calls are TRBV27 and TRBJ2-7, with 15 positions matching TRBD2. The CDR3 spans 16 residues. V gave up 5 bases and J gave up 5 bases; unmatched junction bases: 7. The germline V gene encodes CDR1 MNHEY and CDR2 SMNVEV (reference sequence). CDR3 protein: CASSPGTSGGSHEQYF. The CDR3 DNA sequence: TGTGCCAGCAGTCCTGGGACTAGCGGGGGGTCGCACGAGCAGTACTTC.

J is TRBJ2-1 and V is TRBV5-6; weak D call: TRBD2 (5 bases). Per germline, CDR1 SGHDT and CDR2 YYEEEE. The CDR3 runs 16 residues. Trimming pared 1 base from V and 4 bases from J, leaving 15 bases between. CDR3 in DNA: TGTGCCAGCAGCTTGTTCGGGTCGGAGGAGTACAATGAGCAGTTCTTC. It translates to CASSLFGSEEYNEQFF. The whole variable domain, remainder taken from reference TRBV5-6 and TRBJ2-1, is DAGVTQSPTHLIKTRGQQVTLRCSPKSGHDTVSWYQQALGQGPQFIFQYYEEEERQRGNFPDRFSGHQFPNYSSELNVNALLLGDSALYLCASSLFGSEEYNEQFFGPGTRLTVL.

V usage is TRBV12-3 or TRBV12-4 and J usage is TRBJ2-3; D unresolved. This CDR3 is built from 15 residues. V lost 6 bases to trimming and J lost 1 base, with 14 bases between them. CDR3 coding DNA: TGTGCCAGCAGCCCACTCACGTGGGGCACAGATACGCAGTATTTT. It yields the protein CASSPLTWGTDTQYF.

The rearrangement links TRBV20-1 to TRBJ2-5; 12 nucleotides agree with TRBD2. Germline CDR1 is DFQATT and CDR2 is SNEGSKA (reference sequence). CDR3 length: 19 amino acids. V was clipped by 4 bases and J by 1 base; unmatched bases: 16. CDR3: CSAKLPGTSGWEPQETQYF. For the CDR3, the DNA is TGCAGTGCTAAGCTCCCCGGGACTAGCGGGTGGGAACCCCAAGAGACCCAGTACTTC.

There are a few counts of this clonotype. The rearrangement links TRBV7-2 to TRBJ2-7; D unresolved. CDR1 and CDR2 (germline): SGHTA, FQGNSA. The CDR3 totals 13 residues. The V and J ends lost 5 bases and 4 bases respectively, with 12 bases between them. The CDR3 coding sequence is TGTGCCAGCAGCACCCCCTTGAGGTACGAGCAGTACTTC. Protein product: CASSTPLRYEQYF.

A few counts support this clonotype. V gene TRBV7-6 combines with J gene TRBJ1-4; no definite D call. CDR1 and CDR2 from the germline V gene are SGHVS and FNYEAQ. The CDR3 is made up of 17 amino acids. V was trimmed by 2 bases and J by 0 bases, leaving 13 bases between them. The CDR3 loop reads CASSLWHPGATNEKLFF. The CDR3 bases are TGTGCCAGCAGCTTATGGCACCCCGGAGCAACTAATGAAAAACTGTTTTTT.

This clonotype came up once. The V call is TRBV20-1, the J call TRBJ2-5; 7 positions agree with TRBD2. This CDR3 spans 14 amino acids. V shed 5 bases and J 3 bases; nucleotides not matched to a gene: 9. The V gene's germline CDR1 is DFQATT and CDR2 SNEGSKA (reference sequence). The CDR3 DNA follows: TGCAGTGCTTGGGGCGGGGCGGGGGAAGAGACCCAGTACTTC. This codes for CSAWGGAGEETQYF.

Details on this clonotype: A read error may be the cause here, since a much bigger clone is one base away. The chain combines TRBV6-8 with TRBJ1-2; the match to TRBD1 covers 7 bases. The CDR3 is 13 residues long. In germline, CDR1 is MNHGY, CDR2 SAAAGT. Unmatched junction bases numbered 6, after V lost 6 bases and J lost 5 bases. CDR3 protein: CASSRGTVYGYTF. The CDR3 coding sequence is TGTGCCAGCAGCCGCGGGACAGTTTATGGCTACACCTTC.

V is TRBV4-2 and J is TRBJ2-1; no reliable D call. The germline CDR1 and CDR2 sequences are LGHNA and YNFKEQ. The CDR3 extends over 18 amino acids. V shed 4 bases and J shed 2 bases, with 21 bases lying between them. The CDR3 region is CASSLLAALDTPYNEQFF. The CDR3 DNA is TGTGCCAGCAGCCTCCTGGCCGCGTTAGATACGCCCTACAATGAGCAGTTCTTC.

The chain combines TRBV7-2 with TRBJ1-2; 11 positions agree with TRBD1. V lost 7 bases to trimming and J lost 8 bases; unmatched junction nucleotides: 9. Germline lookup yields CDR1 SGHTA and CDR2 FQGNSA. This CDR3 has 14 residues. The CDR3, as DNA: TGTGCCAGCACATGGACAGGGGGCGCCTGGGGCTACACCTTC. Amino acid sequence: CASTWTGGAWGYTF.

CDR3 loop: CASSLQTPGQETQYF. In DNA, the CDR3 is TGCGCCAGCAGCTTACAAACCCCGGGGCAAGAGACCCAGTACTTC. The chain uses TRBV5-1 and TRBJ2-5; D perhaps matches TRBD2 (5 bases). The CDR3 is 15 residues long. Germline CDR1 SGHRS, CDR2 YFSETQ. Trimming left V 2 bases short and J 2 bases short, with 13 bases between.

J is TRBJ1-6 and V is TRBV7-8; no firm D call. From germline, CDR1 is SGHVS and CDR2 FQNEAQ. The CDR3 is made up of 15 amino acids. V was trimmed by 8 bases and J by 1 base, leaving 12 bases between them. CDR3 DNA: TGTGCCAGCGGACGCGGACGGTCCTATAATTCACCCCTCCACTTT. It yields the protein CASGRGRSYNSPLHF.

CDR3 sequence reads: CASSSGTSGLYEQYF. CDR3 nucleotides: TGTGCCAGCAGTTCCGGGACTAGCGGGCTCTACGAGCAGTACTTC. The J gene is TRBJ2-7, the V gene TRBV7-9, with 12 bases that match TRBD2. The CDR3 has 15 amino acids. Germline CDR1 is SEHNR and CDR2 is FQNEAQ (reference sequence). V lost 6 bases and J lost 3; bases outside the gene matches: 6. The full variable domain, with the rest looked up from reference TRBV7-9 and TRBJ2-7, is DTGVSQNPRHKITKRGQNVTFRCDPISEHNRLYWYRQTLGQGPEFLTYFQNEAQLEKSRLLSDRFSAERPKGSFSTLEIQRTEQGDSAMYLCASSSGTSGLYEQYFGPGTRLTVT.

This clonotype has only a few counts. This chain links TRBV7-9 with TRBJ2-7; D might be TRBD1 (6 bases). The V and J ends lost 1 base and 4 bases respectively, with 14 bases between them. The V gene's germline CDR1 is SEHNR and CDR2 FQNEAQ (reference sequence). The CDR3 covers 15 residues. The CDR3 DNA follows: TGTGCCAGCAGCTTAGGGGCCACAGGGCCTTACGAGCAGTACTTC. Translation: CASSLGATGPYEQYF.

This clonotype was counted a single time. The rearrangement uses TRBV7-4 and TRBJ2-2, with D unresolved. Trimming pared 4 bases from V and 6 bases from J, leaving 21 bases between. The germline V gene encodes CDR1 SGHVT and CDR2 SQSDAQ. The CDR3 is 17 residues long. DNA for the CDR3: TGTGCCAGCAGCTCCCTTATGGGGTTGGGTATCGCCGGGGAGCTGTTTTTT. Residues: CASSSLMGLGIAGELFF. The variable domain in full, completed from reference TRBV7-4 and TRBJ2-2, reads GAGVSQSPRYKVAKRGRDVALRCDSISGHVTLYWYRQTLGQGSEVLTYSQSDAQRDKSGRPSGRFSAERPERSVSTLKIQRTEQGDSAVYLCASSSLMGLGIAGELFFGEGSRLTVL.